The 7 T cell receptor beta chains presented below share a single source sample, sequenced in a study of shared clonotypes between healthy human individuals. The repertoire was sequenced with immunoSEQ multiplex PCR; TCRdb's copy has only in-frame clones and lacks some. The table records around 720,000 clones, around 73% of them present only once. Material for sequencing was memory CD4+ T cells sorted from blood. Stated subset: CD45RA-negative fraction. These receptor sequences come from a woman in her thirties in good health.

The CDR3 region has the DNA TGTGCCAGCAGCTTAGCAGGGACCGATCGACATGGCTACACCTTC. It translates to CASSLAGTDRHGYTF. The rearrangement joins TRBV7-2 to TRBJ1-2, with D possibly matching TRBD1 (5 bases). The germline gives CDR1 SGHTA, CDR2 FQGNSA. The CDR3 spans 15 residues. V lost 0 bases, J lost 6 bases, and 14 bases lay in between.

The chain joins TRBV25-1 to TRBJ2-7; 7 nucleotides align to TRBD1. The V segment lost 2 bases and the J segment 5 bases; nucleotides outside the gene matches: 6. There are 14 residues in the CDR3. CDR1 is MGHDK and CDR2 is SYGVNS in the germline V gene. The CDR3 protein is CASSEDRDGNEQYF. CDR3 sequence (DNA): TGTGCCAGCAGTGAAGACAGGGACGGGAACGAGCAGTACTTC.

CDR3 sequence reads: CASSYKALVQGDGEAFF. CDR3 sequence (DNA): TGTGCCAGCAGTTATAAAGCGCTCGTACAGGGCGATGGTGAAGCTTTCTTT. The chain has TRBV28 and TRBJ1-1; D is perhaps TRBD1 (6 bases). V was pared by 4 bases and J by 7 bases, with 25 bases between. The CDR3 totals 17 residues. The germline gives CDR1 MDHEN, CDR2 SYDVKM.

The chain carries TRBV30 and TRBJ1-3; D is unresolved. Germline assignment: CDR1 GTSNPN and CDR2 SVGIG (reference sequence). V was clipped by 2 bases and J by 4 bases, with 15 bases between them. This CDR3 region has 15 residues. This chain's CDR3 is CAWSPPYPPGNTIYF. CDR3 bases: TGTGCCTGGAGTCCACCGTACCCTCCCGGAAACACCATATATTTT.

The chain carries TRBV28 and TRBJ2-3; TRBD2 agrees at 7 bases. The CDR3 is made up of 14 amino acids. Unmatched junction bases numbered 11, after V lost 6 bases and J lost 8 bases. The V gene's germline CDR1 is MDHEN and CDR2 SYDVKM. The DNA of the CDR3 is TGTGCCAGCAGGGAACTAGCGCAGCACGGTACGCAGTATTTT. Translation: CASRELAQHGTQYF.

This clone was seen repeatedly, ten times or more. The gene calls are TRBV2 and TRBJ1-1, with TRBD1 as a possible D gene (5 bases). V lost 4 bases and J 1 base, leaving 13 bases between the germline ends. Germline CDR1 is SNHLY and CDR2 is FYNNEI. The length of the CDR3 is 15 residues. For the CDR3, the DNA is TGTGCCAGCAGTGCAATTGGGGCTTGGAACACTGAAGCTTTCTTT. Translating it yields CASSAIGAWNTEAFF. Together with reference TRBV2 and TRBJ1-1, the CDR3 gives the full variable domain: EPEVTQTPSHQVTQMGQEVILRCVPISNHLYFYWYRQILGQKVEFLVSFYNNEISEKSEIFDDQFSVERPDGSNFTLKIRSTKLEDSAMYFCASSAIGAWNTEAFFGQGTRLTVV.

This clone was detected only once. The CDR3 DNA is TGCGCCAGCAGTGAGAGCGGGAGGGCAACAGAGACCCAGTACTTC. This encodes CASSESGRATETQYF. The V gene is TRBV10-1, the J gene TRBJ2-5, with 10 nucleotides matching TRBD2. V lost 2 bases to trimming and J lost 4 bases; unmatched junction nucleotides: 4. Germline V gives CDR1 WNHNN, CDR2 SYGVQD (reference sequence). This CDR3 has 15 residues.